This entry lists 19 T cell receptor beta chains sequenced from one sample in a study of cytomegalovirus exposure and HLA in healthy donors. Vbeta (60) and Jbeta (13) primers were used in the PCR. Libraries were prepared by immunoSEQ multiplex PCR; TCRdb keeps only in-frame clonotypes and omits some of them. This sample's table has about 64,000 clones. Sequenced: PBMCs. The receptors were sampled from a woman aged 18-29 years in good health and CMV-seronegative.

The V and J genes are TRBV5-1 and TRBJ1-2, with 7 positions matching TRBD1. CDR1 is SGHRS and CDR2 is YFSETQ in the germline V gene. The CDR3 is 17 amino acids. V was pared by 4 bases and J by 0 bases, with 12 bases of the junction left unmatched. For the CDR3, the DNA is TGCGCCAGCAGCCCCTGGACAGGCCACCAAGCTAACTATGGCTACACCTTC. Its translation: CASSPWTGHQANYGYTF.

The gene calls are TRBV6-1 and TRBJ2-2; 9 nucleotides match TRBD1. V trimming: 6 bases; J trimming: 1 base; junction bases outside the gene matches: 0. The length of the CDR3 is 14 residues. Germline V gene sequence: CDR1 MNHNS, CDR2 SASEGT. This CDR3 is CASRDRGNTGELFF. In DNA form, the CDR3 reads TGTGCCAGCAGGGACAGGGGGAACACCGGGGAGCTGTTTTTT.

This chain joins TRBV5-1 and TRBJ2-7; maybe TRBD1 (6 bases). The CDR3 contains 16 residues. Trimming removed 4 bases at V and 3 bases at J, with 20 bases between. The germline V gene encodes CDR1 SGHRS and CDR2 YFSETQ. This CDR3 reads CASSGGFGTRVYEQYF. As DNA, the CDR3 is TGCGCCAGCAGCGGGGGTTTTGGGACAAGAGTCTACGAGCAGTACTTC.

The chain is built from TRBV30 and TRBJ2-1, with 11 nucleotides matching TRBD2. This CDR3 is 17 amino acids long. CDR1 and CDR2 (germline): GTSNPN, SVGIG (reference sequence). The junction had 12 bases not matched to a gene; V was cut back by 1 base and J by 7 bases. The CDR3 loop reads CAWSAQLAGGLRNEQFF. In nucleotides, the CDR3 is TGTGCCTGGAGTGCACAATTAGCGGGAGGGTTAAGGAATGAGCAGTTCTTC.

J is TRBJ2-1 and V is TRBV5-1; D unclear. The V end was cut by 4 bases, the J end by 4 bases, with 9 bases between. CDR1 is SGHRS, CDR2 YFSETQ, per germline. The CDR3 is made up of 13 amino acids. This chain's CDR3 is CASSRVQYNEQFF. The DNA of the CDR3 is TGCGCCAGCAGCCGTGTCCAGTACAATGAGCAGTTCTTC.

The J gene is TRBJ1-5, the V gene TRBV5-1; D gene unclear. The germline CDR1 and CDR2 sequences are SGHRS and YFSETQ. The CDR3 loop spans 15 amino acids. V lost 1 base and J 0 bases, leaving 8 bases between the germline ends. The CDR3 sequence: CASSLSGISNQPQHF. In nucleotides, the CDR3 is TGCGCCAGCAGCTTGTCGGGGATTAGCAATCAGCCCCAGCATTTT. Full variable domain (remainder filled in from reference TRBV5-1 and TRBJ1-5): KAGVTQTPRYLIKTRGQQVTLSCSPISGHRSVSWYQQTPGQGLQFLFEYFSETQRNKGNFPGRFSGRQFSNSRSEMNVSTLELGDSALYLCASSLSGISNQPQHFGDGTRLSIL.

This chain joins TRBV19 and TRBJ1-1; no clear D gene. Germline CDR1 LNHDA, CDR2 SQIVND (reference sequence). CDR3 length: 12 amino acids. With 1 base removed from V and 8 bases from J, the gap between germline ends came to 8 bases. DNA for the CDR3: TGTGCCAGTAGTATAGTGAACAGAGAAGCTTTCTTT. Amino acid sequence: CASSIVNREAFF.

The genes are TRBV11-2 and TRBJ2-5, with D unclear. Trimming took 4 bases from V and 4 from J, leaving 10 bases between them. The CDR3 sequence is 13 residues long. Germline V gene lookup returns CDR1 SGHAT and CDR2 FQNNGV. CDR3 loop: CASSSFDRETQYF. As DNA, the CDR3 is TGTGCCAGCAGCTCCTTCGATAGAGAGACCCAGTACTTC. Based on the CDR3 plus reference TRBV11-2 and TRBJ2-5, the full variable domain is EAGVAQSPRYKIIEKRQSVAFWCNPISGHATLYWYQQILGQGPKLLIQFQNNGVVDDSQLPKDRFSAERLKGVDSTLKIQPAKLEDSAVYLCASSSFDRETQYFGPGTRLLVL.

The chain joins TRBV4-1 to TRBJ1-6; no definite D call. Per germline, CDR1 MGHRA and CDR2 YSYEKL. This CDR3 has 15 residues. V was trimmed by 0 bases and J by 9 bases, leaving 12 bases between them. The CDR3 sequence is CASSQEGVRISPLHF. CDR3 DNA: TGCGCCAGCAGCCAAGAGGGCGTGAGAATTTCACCCCTCCACTTT.

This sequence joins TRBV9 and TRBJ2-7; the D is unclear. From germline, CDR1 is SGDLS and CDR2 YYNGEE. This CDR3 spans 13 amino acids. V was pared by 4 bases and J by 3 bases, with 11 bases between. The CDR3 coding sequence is TGTGCCAGCAGCCCCCGACTTGACTACGAGCAGTACTTC. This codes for CASSPRLDYEQYF.

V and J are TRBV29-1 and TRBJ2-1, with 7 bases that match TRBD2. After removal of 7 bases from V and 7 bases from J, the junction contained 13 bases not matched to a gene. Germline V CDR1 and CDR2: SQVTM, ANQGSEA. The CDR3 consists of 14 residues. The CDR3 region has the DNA TGCAGCGCCAGCCGTGGAGTTAGCGGGAATGAGCAGTTCTTC. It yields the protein CSASRGVSGNEQFF.

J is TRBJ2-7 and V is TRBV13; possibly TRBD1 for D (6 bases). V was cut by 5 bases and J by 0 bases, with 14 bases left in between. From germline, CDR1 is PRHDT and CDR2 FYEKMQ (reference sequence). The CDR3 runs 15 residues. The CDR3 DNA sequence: TGTGCCAGCAGCCTCACAGGGCCCGTCTCCTACGAGCAGTACTTC. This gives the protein CASSLTGPVSYEQYF.

CDR3 sequence: CASSFRQEGGYTF. CDR3 DNA: TGTGCCAGCAGTTTCAGGCAGGAGGGGGGCTACACCTTC. The V call is TRBV27, the J call TRBJ1-2; a weak D match, TRBD1 (5 bases). The CDR3 is made up of 13 amino acids. Germline assignment: CDR1 MNHEY and CDR2 SMNVEV (reference sequence). V dropped 3 bases and J dropped 8 bases, with 13 bases sitting between them.

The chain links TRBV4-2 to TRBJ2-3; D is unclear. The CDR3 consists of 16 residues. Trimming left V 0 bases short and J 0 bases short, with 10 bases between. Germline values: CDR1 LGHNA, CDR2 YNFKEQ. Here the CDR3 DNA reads TGTGCCAGCAGCCAAGATCGAGGTACTAGCACAGATACGCAGTATTTT. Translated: CASSQDRGTSTDTQYF.

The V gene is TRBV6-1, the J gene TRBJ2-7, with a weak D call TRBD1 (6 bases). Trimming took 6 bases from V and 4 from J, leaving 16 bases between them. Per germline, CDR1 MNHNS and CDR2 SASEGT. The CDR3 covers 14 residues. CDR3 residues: CASRTTTGLYEQYF. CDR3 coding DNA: TGTGCCAGCAGGACAACGACAGGACTTTACGAGCAGTACTTC.

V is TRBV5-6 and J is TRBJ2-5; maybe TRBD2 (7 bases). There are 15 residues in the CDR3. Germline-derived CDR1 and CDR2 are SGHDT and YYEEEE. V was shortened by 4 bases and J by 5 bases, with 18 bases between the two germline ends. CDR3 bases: TGTGCCAGCAGCCTCTTGAGGGGGGGCCGTGAGACCCAGTACTTC. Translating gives CASSLLRGGRETQYF.

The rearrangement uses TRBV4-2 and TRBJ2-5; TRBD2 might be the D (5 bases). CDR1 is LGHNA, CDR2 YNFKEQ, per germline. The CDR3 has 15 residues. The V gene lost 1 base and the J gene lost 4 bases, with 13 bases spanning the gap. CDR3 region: CASSQAWGVSETQYF. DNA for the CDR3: TGTGCCAGCAGCCAAGCATGGGGAGTCTCAGAGACCCAGTACTTC.

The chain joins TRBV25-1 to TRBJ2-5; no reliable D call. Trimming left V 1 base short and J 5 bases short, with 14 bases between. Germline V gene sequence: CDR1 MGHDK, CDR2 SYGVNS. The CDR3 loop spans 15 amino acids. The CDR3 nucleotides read TGTGCCAGCAGTGAATCGGCTAGGTTGCGGGAGACCCAGTACTTC. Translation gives CASSESARLRETQYF.

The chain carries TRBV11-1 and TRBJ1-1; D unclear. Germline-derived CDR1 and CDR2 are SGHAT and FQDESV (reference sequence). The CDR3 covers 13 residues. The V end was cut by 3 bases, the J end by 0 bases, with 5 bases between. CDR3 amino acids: CASSFRMNTEAFF. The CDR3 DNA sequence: TGTGCCAGCAGCTTTAGAATGAACACTGAAGCTTTCTTT.